This T cell receptor beta chain was sequenced for a study of blood T cell repertoires in COVID-19. Study-level information: Samples taken during acute and convalescent COVID-19 were collected in the United States, Italy and Spain.

Assay: immunoSEQ multiplex PCR; the TCRdb copy retains only in-frame clones and omits some. The sample has around 160,000 clones, 84% seen once. This clone was seen a few times. One end of the junction does not line up with germline, which may come from a read error. CDR1 and CDR2 (germline): SGHRS, YFSETQ. The CDR3 is made up of 14 amino acids. Which cohort a participant joined came from the clinical history participants gave. The chain uses TRBV5-1 and TRBJ1-5; D call uncertain. Sequencing input: PBMCs or T cells enriched from blood (not recorded which). The sequence was obtained from a woman between 50 and 59 years old who had been exposed to COVID-19. The CDR3 loop reads CASRLEAGYGPQHF. The CDR3 coding sequence is TGCGCCAGCAGATTGGAGGCGGGGTATGGGCCCCAGCATTTT.